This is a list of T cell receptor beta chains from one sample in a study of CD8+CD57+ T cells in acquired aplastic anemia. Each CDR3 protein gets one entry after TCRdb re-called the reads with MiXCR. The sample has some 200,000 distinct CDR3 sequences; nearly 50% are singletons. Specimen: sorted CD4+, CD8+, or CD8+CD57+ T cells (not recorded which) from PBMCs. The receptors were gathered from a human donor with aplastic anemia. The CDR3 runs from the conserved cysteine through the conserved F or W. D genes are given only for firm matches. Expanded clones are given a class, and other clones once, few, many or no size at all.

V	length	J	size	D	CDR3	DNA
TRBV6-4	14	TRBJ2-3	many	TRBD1	CASSGTGHTDTQYF	TGTGCCAGCAGTGGGACAGGGCACACAGATACGCAGTATTTT
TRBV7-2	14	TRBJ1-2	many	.	CASSLTGKNYGYTF	TGTGCCAGCAGCTTAACAGGGAAAAACTATGGCTACACCTTC
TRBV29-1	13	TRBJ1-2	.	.	CSVGTQANYGYTF	TGCAGCGTTGGGACACAGGCTAACTATGGCTACACCTTC
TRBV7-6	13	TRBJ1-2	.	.	CASSLGRRGGYTF	TGTGCCAGCAGCTTGGGGCGGAGGGGTGGCTACACCTTC
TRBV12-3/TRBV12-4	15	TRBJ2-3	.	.	CASSYATVDTDTQYF	TGTGCCAGCAGTTACGCGACAGTTGACACAGATACGCAGTATTTT
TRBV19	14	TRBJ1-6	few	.	CASSGRTTDSPLHF	TGTGCCAGTAGTGGACGTACTACCGATTCACCCCTCCACTTT
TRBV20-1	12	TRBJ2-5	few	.	CSASTGPETQYF	TGCAGTGCCTCGACAGGCCCAGAGACCCAGTACTTC
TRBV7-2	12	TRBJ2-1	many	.	CASSLVGTGQFF	TGTGCCAGCAGCTTAGTAGGCACAGGGCAGTTCTTC
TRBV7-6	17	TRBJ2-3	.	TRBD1	CASSFTGQGAFTDTQYF	TGTGCCAGCAGCTTCACGGGACAGGGGGCCTTCACAGATACGCAGTATTTT
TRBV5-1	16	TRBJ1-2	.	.	CASRASGGAPNYGYTF	TGCGCCAGCAGAGCGAGCGGGGGCGCCCCTAACTATGGCTACACCTTC
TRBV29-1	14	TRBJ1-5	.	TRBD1	CSVDTDRAYQPQHF	TGCAGCGTTGATACCGACAGGGCTTATCAGCCCCAGCATTTT
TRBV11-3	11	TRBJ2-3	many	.	CASSTDRAQYF	TGTGCCAGCAGCACGGATCGGGCGCAGTATTTT
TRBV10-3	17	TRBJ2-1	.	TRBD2	CAISERTSGRDYNEQFF	TGTGCCATCAGTGAGCGGACTAGCGGGAGGGACTACAATGAGCAGTTCTTC
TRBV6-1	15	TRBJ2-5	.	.	CASSEGSAGKETQYF	TGTGCCAGCAGTGAAGGCAGCGCAGGGAAAGAGACCCAGTACTTC
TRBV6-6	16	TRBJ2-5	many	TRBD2	CASSLDRLAGEETQYF	TGTGCCAGCAGCTTAGACCGACTAGCGGGAGAAGAGACCCAGTACTTC
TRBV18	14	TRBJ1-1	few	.	CASSREQGNTEAFF	TGTGCCAGCTCACGGGAACAGGGGAACACTGAAGCTTTCTTT
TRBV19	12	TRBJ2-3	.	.	CASSKGGGTQYF	TGTGCCAGTAGTAAGGGGGGCGGTACGCAGTATTTT
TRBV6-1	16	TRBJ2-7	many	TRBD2	CASRQKPGGLATEQYF	TGTGCCAGCAGACAAAAACCCGGAGGACTAGCTACGGAGCAGTACTTC
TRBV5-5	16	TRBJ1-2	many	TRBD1	CASSLEGARTNYGYTF	TGTGCCAGCAGCTTGGAGGGGGCGAGGACTAACTATGGCTACACCTTC
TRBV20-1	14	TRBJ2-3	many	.	CSALFPGVTDTQYF	TGCAGTGCCCTTTTTCCAGGGGTCACAGATACGCAGTATTTT
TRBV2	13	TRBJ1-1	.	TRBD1	CASRTGPNTEAFF	TGTGCCAGCAGGACAGGGCCGAACACTGAAGCTTTCTTT
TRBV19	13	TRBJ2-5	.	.	CASSIGIIETQYF	TGTGCCAGTAGTATCGGTATCATAGAGACCCAGTACTTC
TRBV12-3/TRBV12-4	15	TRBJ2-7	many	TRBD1	CASSLGQGYSYEQYF	TGTGCCAGCAGTCTCGGACAGGGGTACTCCTACGAGCAGTACTTC
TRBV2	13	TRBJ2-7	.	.	CASSPMTIYEQYF	TGTGCCAGCAGTCCGATGACAATTTACGAGCAGTACTTC
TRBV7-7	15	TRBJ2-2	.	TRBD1	CASSSGQGPTGELFF	TGTGCCAGCAGCTCTGGACAGGGGCCCACCGGGGAGCTGTTTTTT
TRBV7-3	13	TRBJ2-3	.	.	CASRTSLTDTQYF	TGTGCCAGCAGAACGAGTCTCACAGATACGCAGTATTTT
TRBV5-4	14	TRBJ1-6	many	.	CASSFDRFRSPLHF	TGTGCCAGCAGCTTTGACAGGTTCCGATCACCCCTCCACTTT
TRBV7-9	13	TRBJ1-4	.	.	CASSLVSGEKLFF	TGTGCCAGCAGCTTAGTCTCCGGTGAAAAACTGTTTTTT
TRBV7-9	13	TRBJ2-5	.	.	CASRPDLGETQYF	TGTGCCAGCAGACCAGACCTCGGGGAGACCCAGTACTTC
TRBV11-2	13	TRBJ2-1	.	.	CVSSPWSANEQFF	TGTGTAAGCAGCCCGTGGAGTGCCAATGAGCAGTTCTTC
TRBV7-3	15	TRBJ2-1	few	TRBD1	CASSLGTGVYNKQFF	TGTGCCAGCAGCTTAGGAACAGGGGTGTACAATAAGCAGTTCTTC
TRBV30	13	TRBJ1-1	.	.	CAWSVQGSTEAFF	TGTGCCTGGAGTGTACAGGGAAGCACTGAAGCTTTCTTT
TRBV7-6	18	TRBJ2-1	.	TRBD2	CASSFGLAGQTSYNEQFF	TGTGCCAGCAGCTTCGGACTAGCGGGCCAAACCTCCTACAATGAGCAGTTCTTC
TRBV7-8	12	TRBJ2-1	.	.	CASSLAWNEQFF	TGTGCCAGCAGCTTAGCTTGGAATGAGCAGTTCTTC
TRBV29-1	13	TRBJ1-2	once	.	CSVEEWSGNGYTF	TGCAGCGTTGAAGAATGGTCCGGGAACGGCTACACCTTC
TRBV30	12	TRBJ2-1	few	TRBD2	CAWSRQRDEQFF	TGTGCCTGGAGTAGGCAGCGGGACGAGCAGTTCTTC